This TCR beta chain was identified in a study of identical twins. The J segment lost 5 bases and the V segment lost 5 bases, leaving 9 bases of the junction unmatched. This CDR3 is 15 amino acids long. The germline V gene encodes CDR1 SEHNR and CDR2 FQNEAQ (reference sequence). Overall study results and limits: The more abundant beta clonotypes in cord blood had fewer insertions, and memory repertoires did not show this. Zero-insertion results could be subject to partial confounding by invariant MAIT and iNKT cells. Conclusions leaned on cross-sectional statistical analysis and did not track the same donors over time.

TCRdb reprocessed the 5' RACE reads with MiXCR, giving one entry per CDR3 protein. The profile covers around 300,000 distinct CDR3 sequences, with about 8.1% appearing a single time and less than 2.5% taken by the ten largest. Comments on this clonotype: Its cognate antigen is unknown.

These same data were also listed under a study on yellow fever vaccine responses in identical twins. That paper states: Convergence reportedly seemed to mark part of the twins' vaccine T cell response, with personalization marking the rest.

The gene calls are TRBV7-9 and TRBJ2-5; 9 nucleotides align to TRBD1. The TCR was taken from a young woman in good health. The sequenced material came from memory (CD45RO+) T cells sorted from blood. The CDR3: CASSEDRGIGETQYF. Written as DNA, the CDR3 is TGTGCCAGCAGCGAGGACAGGGGAATCGGGGAGACCCAGTACTTC.